This T cell receptor (beta chain) came from a study of blood T cell repertoires in COVID-19. For the study at large: Nucleic acid was either cDNA or gDNA, and it came from T cells, B-cell-depleted T cells, or PBMCs.

V was pared by 7 bases and J by 3 bases, with 10 bases between. CDR3 length equals 14 residues. CDR1 is MNHEY, CDR2 SMNVEV, per germline (reference sequence). Original analysis: Reference gene primer amplification gave nucleated cell count estimates. Method: immunoSEQ multiplex PCR; TCRdb's copy keeps in-frame clones and lacks some. D and trimming were read from the DNA, whereas the V and J calls and clone size are those reported in that table. The sample contains nearly 40,000 clones, 70% to 90% of which appear only once. The sample comprised peripheral blood. The source of this sequence is a man aged 45-60 years in a cohort sampled during active COVID-19. The chain uses TRBV27 and TRBJ2-6; D may be TRBD1 (5 bases). The CDR3 protein is CASTATGGANVLTF. CDR3 coding DNA: TGTGCCAGCACCGCCACAGGTGGGGCCAACGTCCTGACTTTC.